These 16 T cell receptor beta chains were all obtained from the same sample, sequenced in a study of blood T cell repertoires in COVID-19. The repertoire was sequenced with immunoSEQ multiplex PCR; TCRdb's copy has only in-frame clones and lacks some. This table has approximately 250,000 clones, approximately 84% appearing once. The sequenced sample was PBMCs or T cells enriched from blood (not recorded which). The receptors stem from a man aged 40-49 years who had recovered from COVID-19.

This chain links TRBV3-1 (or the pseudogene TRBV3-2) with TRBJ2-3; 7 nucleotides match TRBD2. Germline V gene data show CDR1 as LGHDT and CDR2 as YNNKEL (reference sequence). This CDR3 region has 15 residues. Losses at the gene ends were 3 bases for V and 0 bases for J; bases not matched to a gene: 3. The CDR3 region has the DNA TGTGCCAGCAGCCAGAGGCGGGAGAGCACAGATACGCAGTATTTT. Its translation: CASSQRRESTDTQYF.

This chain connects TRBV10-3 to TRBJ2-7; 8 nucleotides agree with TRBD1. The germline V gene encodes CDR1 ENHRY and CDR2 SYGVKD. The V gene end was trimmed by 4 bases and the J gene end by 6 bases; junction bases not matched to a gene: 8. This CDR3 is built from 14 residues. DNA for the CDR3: TGTGCCATCAGTGGTTCAGGGGGCCTTGGCGAGCAGTACTTC. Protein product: CAISGSGGLGEQYF.

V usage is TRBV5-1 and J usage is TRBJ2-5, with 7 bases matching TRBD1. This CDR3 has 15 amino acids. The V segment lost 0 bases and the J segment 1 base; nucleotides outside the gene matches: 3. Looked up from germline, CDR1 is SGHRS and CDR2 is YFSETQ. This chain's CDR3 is CASSLGGQSQETQYF. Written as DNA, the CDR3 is TGCGCCAGCAGCTTGGGGGGACAGAGCCAAGAGACCCAGTACTTC.

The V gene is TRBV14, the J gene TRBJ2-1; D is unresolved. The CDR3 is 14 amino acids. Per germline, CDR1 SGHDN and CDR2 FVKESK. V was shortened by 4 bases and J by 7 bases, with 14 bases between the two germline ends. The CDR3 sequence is CASSLYRFPNEQFF. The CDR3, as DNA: TGTGCCAGCAGCCTTTACAGATTCCCTAATGAGCAGTTCTTC.

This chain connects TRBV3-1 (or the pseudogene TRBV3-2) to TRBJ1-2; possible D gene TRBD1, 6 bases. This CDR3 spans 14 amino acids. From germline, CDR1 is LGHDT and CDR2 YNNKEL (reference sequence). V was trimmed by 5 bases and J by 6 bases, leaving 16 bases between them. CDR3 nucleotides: TGTGCCAGCAGCTATATTGGGGGGGGCCATGGCTACACCTTC. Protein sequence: CASSYIGGGHGYTF.

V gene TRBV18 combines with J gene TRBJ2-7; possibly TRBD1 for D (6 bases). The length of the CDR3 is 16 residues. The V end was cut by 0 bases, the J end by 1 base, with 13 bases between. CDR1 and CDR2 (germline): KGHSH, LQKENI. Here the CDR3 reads CASSPPGTLGSYEQYF. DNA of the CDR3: TGTGCCAGCTCACCACCCGGGACATTGGGATCCTACGAGCAGTACTTC.

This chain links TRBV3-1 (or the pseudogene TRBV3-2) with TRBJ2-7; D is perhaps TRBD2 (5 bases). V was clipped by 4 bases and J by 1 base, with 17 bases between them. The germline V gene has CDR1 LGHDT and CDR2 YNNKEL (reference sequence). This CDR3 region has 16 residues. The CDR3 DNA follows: TGTGCCAGCAGCCCCCGAGAGGGTCCAGGTTCCTACGAGCAGTACTTC. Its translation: CASSPREGPGSYEQYF.

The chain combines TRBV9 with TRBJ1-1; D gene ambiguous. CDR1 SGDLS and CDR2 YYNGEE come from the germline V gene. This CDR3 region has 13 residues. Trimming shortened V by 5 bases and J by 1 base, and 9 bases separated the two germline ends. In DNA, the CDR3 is TGTGCCAGCAGTCGGCAGGAGAACACTGAAGCTTTCTTT. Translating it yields CASSRQENTEAFF.

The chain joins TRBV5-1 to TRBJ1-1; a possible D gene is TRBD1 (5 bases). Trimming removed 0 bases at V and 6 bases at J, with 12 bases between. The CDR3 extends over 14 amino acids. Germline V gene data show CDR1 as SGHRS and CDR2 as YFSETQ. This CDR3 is CASSLVGREAEAFF. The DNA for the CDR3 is TGCGCCAGCAGCTTGGTGGGCAGGGAGGCTGAAGCTTTCTTT.

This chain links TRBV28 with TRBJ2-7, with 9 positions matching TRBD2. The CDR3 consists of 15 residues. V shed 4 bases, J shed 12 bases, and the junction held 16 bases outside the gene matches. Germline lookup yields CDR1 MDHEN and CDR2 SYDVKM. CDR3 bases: TGTGCCAGCAGTTCCTCTCCACGTCCGCGGGAGGGGGGGTACTTC. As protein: CASSSSPRPREGGYF. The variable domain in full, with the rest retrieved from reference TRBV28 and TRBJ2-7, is DVKVTQSSRYLVKRTGEKVFLECVQDMDHENMFWYRQDPGLGLRLIYFSYDVKMKEKGDIPEGYSVSREKKERFSLILESASTNQTSMYLCASSSSPRPREGGYFGPGTRLTVT.

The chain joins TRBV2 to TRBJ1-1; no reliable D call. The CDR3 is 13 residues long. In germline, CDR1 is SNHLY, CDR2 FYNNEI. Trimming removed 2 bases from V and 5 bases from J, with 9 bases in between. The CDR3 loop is CASSERWATEAFF. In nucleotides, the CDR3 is TGTGCCAGCAGTGAAAGATGGGCGACTGAAGCTTTCTTT.

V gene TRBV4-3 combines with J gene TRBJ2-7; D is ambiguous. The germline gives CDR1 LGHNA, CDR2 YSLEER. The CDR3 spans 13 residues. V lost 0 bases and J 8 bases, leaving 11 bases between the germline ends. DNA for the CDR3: TGCGCCAGCAGCCAAGATCTGAACTCCAAGCAGTACTTC. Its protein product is CASSQDLNSKQYF.

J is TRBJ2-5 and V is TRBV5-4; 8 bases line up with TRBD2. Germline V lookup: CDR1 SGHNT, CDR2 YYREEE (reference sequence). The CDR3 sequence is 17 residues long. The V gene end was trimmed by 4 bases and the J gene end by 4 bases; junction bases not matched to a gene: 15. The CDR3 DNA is TGTGCCAGCAGCACAACACTCGGGAGGGCCGTAGGAGAGACCCAGTACTTC. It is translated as CASSTTLGRAVGETQYF.

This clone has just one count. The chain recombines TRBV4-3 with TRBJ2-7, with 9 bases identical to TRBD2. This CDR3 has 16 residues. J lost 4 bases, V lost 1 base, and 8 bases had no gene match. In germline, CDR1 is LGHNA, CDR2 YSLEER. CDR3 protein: CASSQGGVAGAYEQYF. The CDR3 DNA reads TGCGCCAGCAGCCAAGGAGGGGTAGCGGGGGCATACGAGCAGTACTTC.

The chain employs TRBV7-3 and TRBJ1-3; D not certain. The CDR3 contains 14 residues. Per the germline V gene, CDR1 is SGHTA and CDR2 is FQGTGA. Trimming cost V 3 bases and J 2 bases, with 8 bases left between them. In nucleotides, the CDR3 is TGTGCCAGCAGCTTCGGAGTACCTGGAAACACCATATATTTT. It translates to CASSFGVPGNTIYF.

The CDR3 region is CASSLLVRGNSPLHF. The CDR3 DNA reads as TGTGCCAGCAGTTTATTGGTGCGGGGGAATTCACCCCTCCACTTT. The chain is built from TRBV28 and TRBJ1-6; perhaps TRBD1 as D (5 bases). CDR3 length: 15 amino acids. V lost 1 base and J 7 bases, leaving 11 bases between the germline ends. Germline loops: CDR1 MDHEN, CDR2 SYDVKM.